This paragraph covers one TCR beta chain sequence. Many counts were recorded for this clonotype. No cognate antigen has been identified for it. No base-level quality is on record; no much larger clone is a single base apart. Stable Graves' hyperthyroidism was defined as the absence of progression to ophthalmopathy over 18 months of follow-up. Hyperthyroidism patients were aged 18 to 65 years and newly diagnosed, with disease duration of less than 2 months. The study excluded patients with uncontrolled infections, other autoimmune diseases, pregnancy or lactation. Clinical symptoms, serum thyroxine and TRAb, thyroid ultrasound, and orbital computed tomography formed the basis for the diagnoses. Ficoll-Paque density gradient centrifugation was used to isolate PBMCs from 10 ml of fresh peripheral blood. Trizol reagent was used to extract total RNA, and RNA quality was then checked on an Agilent 2100 Bioanalyzer.

Amplification of TCR beta CDR3 regions was carried out from RNA transcripts. The first round of RT-PCR for the TCR CDR3 was performed with the HTBI primer set and the Qiagen OneStep RT-PCR kit. The libraries were constructed in a second round of multiplex PCR and then size-selected and purified. The libraries were sequenced on an Illumina HiSeq2000 using paired-end 100 bp reads. In the original analysis: SOAPnuke was used to process the raw data, removing reads that contained adapters or uncalled bases, had a mean Phred below 15, or lacked an exact match to the constant primer or identifier. High-quality paired reads were merged with COPE v1.2.5, and unique nucleotide sequences were defined as clonotypes. MiTCR v1.1 was used to align the clonotypes against IMGT TRBV, TRBD and TRBJ reference segments. Only V-J combinations with frequency above 0.0001, covering 99% to 99.2% of repertoires, were analysed. The TCS score was defined as the ratio of F50 (clonal expansion) to E x V (chaos), calculated using BLOSUM62-based TCRdist between CDR3 peptides within each V-J. Welch's t-statistics and random forest reduced around 520 V-J features to fewer than 15, which were used in a naive Bayes classifier (R e1071). TCRdb trimmed the raw reads at Q25, called clones with MiXCR and kept productive beta chains. A single entry per CDR3 protein holds the most common genes and DNA from its merged rows. These V and J calls derive from TCRdb rather than the authors' analysis. The sample yields about 690,000 distinct CDR3 sequences; roughly a sixth were counted once. The ten largest clones take up 15% to 17% of the sample.

The CDR3 starts with the cysteine, ends with the phenylalanine, and has 18 residues. Left in the record is the CDR3 DNA by itself, 54 bases read in frame from the first base. Trimming removed 0 bases from V and 0 bases from J; the gene matches leave 6 bases unexplained. In the germline V gene, CDR1 corresponds to WSHSY and CDR2 to SAAADI. These data come from a study of T cells in Graves' hyperthyroidism and ophthalmopathy (dated by TCRdb to the late 2010s). Broadly, across the study: Peripheral blood samples were taken at initial diagnosis, before any treatment was given. A discovery cohort of roughly 100 patients, about 43 with Graves' ophthalmopathy and more than 55 with stable Graves' hyperthyroidism, was used to find distinguishing TCR V-J signatures. The approximately 100 discovery patients were divided at random into training and test sets in a 7:3 ratio. After sampling, hyperthyroidism patients received methimazole starting at 30 mg daily, and ophthalmopathy patients received high-dose intravenous methylprednisolone. Whether ophthalmopathy could be predicted prospectively was tested in an independent validation cohort made up of some 20 hyperthyroidism patients plus 17 patients who later progressed to ophthalmopathy. According to the paper, TCR Vbeta CDR3 sequencing was carried out on 120 to 150 peripheral blood samples, which came from 40 to 45 ophthalmopathy, under 85 hyperthyroidism and roughly 17 progressor patients. In about 6 Graves' hyperthyroidism patients, the study also compared T-cell repertoires from thyroid tissue with T-cell repertoires from blood.

The paper as a whole reports these results and caveats: In validation, the model predicted progression to ophthalmopathy with 55% to 71% sensitivity and roughly 75% specificity, a median of approximately 6.7 months before onset. Sample size was not statistically predetermined, and blinding of investigators to group allocation was not performed. Most expanded thyroid clonotypes (frequency above 0.001) were also found in blood, which suggests that blood repertoires may mirror thyroid immune responses. In cross-validation, a model built on a 13 V-J signature told ophthalmopathy apart from stable hyperthyroidism with 85% to 90% sensitivity and 81% to 82% specificity, and in testing the same model reached 80%/75%.

Sample: blood. This TCR derives from a man aged 50-59 years with Graves' hyperthyroidism. The chain is encoded by TRBV10-2 joined to TRBJ2-3; TRBD2 lines up with 10 middle nucleotides. The CDR3 amino acid sequence is: CASSESASGSSSTDTQYF. The sequenced DNA is TGCGCCAGCAGTGAGTCGGCTAGCGGGAGCTCTAGCACAGATACGCAGTATTTT.